What follows is one TCR beta chain and its context. This entry is derived from a study of blood T cell repertoires in COVID-19. Profiled with immunoSEQ multiplex PCR; TCRdb holds only in-frame clones, not every one. Altogether fewer than 350,000 clones are present, 86% being singletons, with the ten largest covering approximately 12%. The origin of this receptor is a woman in her 30s with COVID-19, enrolled during active disease. What was sequenced was peripheral blood.

The DNA of the CDR3 is TGTGCCAGCAGCTTGCCAGGGGCGGAGGATACGCAGTATTTT. It encodes CASSLPGAEDTQYF. The chain couples TRBV5-4 to TRBJ2-3, with D possibly being TRBD1 (6 bases). The CDR3 loop spans 14 amino acids. Per the germline V gene, CDR1 is SGHNT and CDR2 is YYREEE (reference sequence). With 1 base removed from V and 6 bases from J, the gap between germline ends came to 12 bases.